Listed here are 27 T cell receptor beta chains from one sample, sequenced in a study of blood T cell repertoires in COVID-19. Profiling relied on immunoSEQ multiplex PCR, and the TCRdb table lists in-frame clones only, not all of them. The table has approximately 130,000 clones, around 85% seen once; the top ten hold roughly 4.5%. The sample comprised peripheral blood. The receptors originated from a human donor in a cohort sampled during active COVID-19.

The J gene is TRBJ2-2, the V gene TRBV5-8; 8 positions match TRBD2. The CDR3 covers 15 residues. Per germline, CDR1 SGHTS and CDR2 YDEGEE. The ends lost 4 bases at V and 5 bases at J; junction bases unmatched: 7. The CDR3 sequence: CASSPGTSATGELFF. DNA for the CDR3: TGTGCCAGCAGCCCCGGGACTAGTGCGACCGGGGAGCTGTTTTTT.

The rearrangement joins TRBV9 to TRBJ2-2; TRBD2 matches at 7 bases. CDR1 is SGDLS, CDR2 YYNGEE, per germline. The CDR3 has 16 amino acids. V was clipped by 0 bases and J by 4 bases; unmatched bases: 6. In DNA, the CDR3 is TGTGCCAGCAGCGTAGGAGGACTAGTTGGCACCGGGGAGCTGTTTTTT. It encodes CASSVGGLVGTGELFF. The full variable domain, rest sourced from reference TRBV9 and TRBJ2-2, is DSGVTQTPKHLITATGQRVTLRCSPRSGDLSVYWYQQSLDQGLQFLIQYYNGEERAKGNILERFSAQQFPDLHSELNLSSLELGDSALYFCASSVGGLVGTGELFFGEGSRLTVL.

The rearrangement uses TRBV30 and TRBJ1-1; TRBD1 matches at 7 bases. Trimming took 1 base from V and 6 from J; bases not matched to a gene: 14. Per the germline V gene, CDR1 is GTSNPN and CDR2 is SVGIG (reference sequence). This CDR3 comprises 16 residues. CDR3 sequence: CAWSEAGGGLVAEAFF. The CDR3 nucleotides read TGTGCCTGGAGTGAGGCAGGGGGAGGTTTAGTCGCTGAAGCTTTCTTT.

This clone was seen only once. The chain has TRBV5-4 and TRBJ2-1; weak D call: TRBD2 (7 bases). The germline V and J ends were trimmed by 0 bases and 4 bases, with 14 bases remaining between them. Germline CDR1 SGHNT, CDR2 YYREEE (reference sequence). The CDR3 sequence is 16 residues long. The DNA of the CDR3 is TGTGCCAGCAGCTTGGCGGGCGGGGGCCTGTACAATGAGCAGTTCTTC. This sequence encodes CASSLAGGGLYNEQFF.

J is TRBJ1-6 and V is TRBV4-1, with D perhaps TRBD1 (5 bases). CDR1 and CDR2 (germline): MGHRA, YSYEKL. The CDR3 is 16 amino acids. V was shortened by 3 bases and J by 7 bases, with 16 bases between the two germline ends. The CDR3 reads CASSQPQSGPNSPLHF. The CDR3 DNA sequence: TGCGCCAGCAGCCAGCCGCAGTCAGGGCCAAATTCACCCCTCCACTTT.

This clone came up once. V is TRBV11-3 and J is TRBJ1-2, with D perhaps TRBD1 (6 bases). The germline V and J ends were trimmed by 5 bases and 6 bases, with 19 bases remaining between them. Germline CDR1 is SGHNT and CDR2 is YENEEA. This CDR3 has 15 amino acids. The CDR3 coding sequence is TGTGCCAGCAGCCTAGGGGAACAGGGAAACGATGGCTACACCTTC. This sequence encodes CASSLGEQGNDGYTF.

The genes are TRBV19 and TRBJ2-5; 7 nucleotides line up with TRBD1. The J segment lost 0 bases and the V segment lost 5 bases, leaving 9 bases of the junction unmatched. Germline-derived CDR1 and CDR2 are LNHDA and SQIVND (reference sequence). The CDR3 is 16 amino acids. The CDR3 DNA follows: TGTGCCAGTAGTTTACGGGACAGAGGAAACCAAGAGACCCAGTACTTC. Its protein product is CASSLRDRGNQETQYF.

The genes are TRBV7-2 and TRBJ2-5, with 9 bases fitting TRBD1. Losses at the gene ends were 4 bases for V and 5 bases for J; bases not matched to a gene: 8. CDR3 length equals 15 residues. CDR1 and CDR2 from the germline V gene are SGHTA and FQGNSA. The CDR3 sequence: CASSSDRGARETQYF. The CDR3 region has the DNA TGTGCCAGCAGCTCGGACAGGGGCGCTCGGGAGACCCAGTACTTC.

The chain is built from TRBV18 and TRBJ1-1; D remains ambiguous. Germline lookup yields CDR1 KGHSH and CDR2 LQKENI. The CDR3 sequence is 12 residues long. V was trimmed by 1 base and J by 8 bases, leaving 8 bases between them. CDR3 coding DNA: TGTGCCAGCTCACCACGGCCCCAAGAAGCTTTCTTT. Its translation is CASSPRPQEAFF.

This sequence joins TRBV29-1 and TRBJ1-1; D unresolved. The germline V gene encodes CDR1 SQVTM and CDR2 ANQGSEA. CDR3 length: 14 amino acids. The ends were cut back, 8 bases at V and 3 bases at J, with 19 bases in the middle. The CDR3 nucleotides read TGCAGCTGGAGTGGGAGCCTGAGGGACACTGAAGCTTTCTTT. Its translation: CSWSGSLRDTEAFF.

The gene calls are TRBV7-2 and TRBJ2-2; 11 nucleotides match TRBD1. V was pared by 0 bases and J by 6 bases, with 0 bases of the junction left unmatched. There are 15 residues in the CDR3. Germline CDR1 is SGHTA and CDR2 is FQGNSA. DNA of the CDR3: TGTGCCAGCAGCTTAGCGGGACAGGGGGCCGGGGAGCTGTTTTTT. Residues: CASSLAGQGAGELFF.

The J gene is TRBJ2-1, the V gene TRBV7-8; tentatively, D is TRBD2 (7 bases). The CDR3 runs 24 residues. V gave up 7 bases and J gave up 0 bases, with 40 bases separating them. Germline-derived CDR1 and CDR2 are SGHVS and FQNEAQ. In nucleotides, the CDR3 is TGTGCCAGCAACCGACCGAGGGGGGGGACCGCAACGGGAGTATTACGAAGCTCCTACAATGAGCAGTTCTTC. This codes for CASNRPRGGTATGVLRSSYNEQFF. Filled out from reference TRBV7-8 and TRBJ2-1, the complete variable domain reads GAGVSQSPRYKVAKRGQDVALRCDPISGHVSLFWYQQALGQGPEFLTYFQNEAQLDKSGLPSDRFFAERPEGSVSTLKIQRTQQEDSAVYLCASNRPRGGTATGVLRSSYNEQFFGPGTRLTVL.

This chain links TRBV29-1 with TRBJ1-6, with 9 bases aligning to TRBD1. Germline assignment: CDR1 SQVTM and CDR2 ANQGSEA. The CDR3 extends over 12 amino acids. This chain's CDR3 is CGGGGQGLPLHF. CDR3 coding DNA: TGCGGAGGGGGGGGACAGGGCCTCCCCCTCCACTTT. The full variable domain, in which reference TRBV29-1 and TRBJ1-6 provide the parts outside the CDR3, is SAVISQKPSRDICQRGTSLTIQCQVDSQVTMMFWYRQQPGQSLTLIATANQGSEATYESGFVIDKFPISRPNLTFSTLTVSNMSPEDSSIYLCGGGGQGLPLHFGNGTRLTVT.

This chain connects TRBV10-1 to TRBJ2-7; D gene uncertain. The CDR3 has 16 amino acids. CDR1 and CDR2 from the germline V gene are WNHNN and SYGVQD (reference sequence). The V gene lost 8 bases and the J gene lost 4 bases, with 24 bases spanning the gap. The CDR3 DNA follows: TGCGCCAGCTTTCCCGGTGTATGGGCGATCTTATACGAGCAGTACGTC. Protein product: CASFPGVWAILYEQYV.

The rearrangement uses TRBV10-3 and TRBJ1-1, with 9 bases aligning to TRBD1. Germline V gene sequence: CDR1 ENHRY, CDR2 SYGVKD. CDR3 size: 15 residues. The V and J ends lost 6 bases and 2 bases, in that order; junction bases with no gene match: 7. CDR3: CAIRMTGGINTEAFF. CDR3 nucleotide sequence: TGTGCCATCAGGATGACAGGGGGTATAAACACTGAAGCTTTCTTT.

J is TRBJ1-6 and V is TRBV19; 9 nucleotides align to TRBD1. CDR3 length equals 14 residues. Germline V lookup: CDR1 LNHDA, CDR2 SQIVND (reference sequence). The trim removed 10 bases at V and 7 bases at J, leaving 8 bases unmatched. CDR3 DNA sequence: TGTGCCACTAGAGCCGGGACAGGGAATTCACCCCTCCACTTT. This encodes CATRAGTGNSPLHF.

This chain links TRBV10-3 with TRBJ1-3; 7 nucleotides agree with TRBD1. V lost 3 bases and J lost 3; bases outside the gene matches: 5. Per germline, CDR1 ENHRY and CDR2 SYGVKD. This CDR3 spans 15 amino acids. The CDR3 loop reads CAISDQGGLGNTIYF. The CDR3 region has the DNA TGTGCCATCAGTGATCAAGGGGGCCTTGGAAACACCATATATTTT.

The V call is TRBV19, the J call TRBJ1-2; 8 bases fit TRBD1. The CDR3 runs to 16 residues. V lost 5 bases and J lost 2; bases outside the gene matches: 10. Germline CDR1 and CDR2: LNHDA and SQIVND (reference sequence). The CDR3 region has the DNA TGTGCCAGTAGTGGGTTAGACAGGGGACTCAACTATGGCTACACCTTC. Its translation: CASSGLDRGLNYGYTF.

DNA for the CDR3: TGTGCCAGCAGCGTGGGACAGGGCCCCAATCAGCCCCAGCATTTT. It codes for CASSVGQGPNQPQHF. This chain joins TRBV2 and TRBJ1-5, with 9 positions matching TRBD1. The germline gives CDR1 SNHLY, CDR2 FYNNEI. The trim removed 6 bases at V and 3 bases at J, leaving 6 bases unmatched. The CDR3 runs 15 residues.

J is TRBJ1-1 and V is TRBV9; the D gene is possibly TRBD1 (5 bases). Per the germline V gene, CDR1 is SGDLS and CDR2 is YYNGEE. The CDR3 loop spans 12 amino acids. V was shortened by 3 bases and J by 9 bases, with 12 bases between the two germline ends. CDR3 amino acids: CASSAGDGKAFF. DNA of the CDR3: TGTGCCAGCAGCGCGGGGGACGGCAAAGCTTTCTTT.

CDR3 nucleotides: TGTGCCAGCAGCTTGGTGCGGGGGGCCCACACCGGGGAGCTGTTTTTT. Its protein product is CASSLVRGAHTGELFF. V and J are TRBV5-6 and TRBJ2-2; 8 bases align to TRBD2. Looked up from germline, CDR1 is SGHDT and CDR2 is YYEEEE. The CDR3 extends over 16 amino acids. Losses at the gene ends were 0 bases for V and 3 bases for J; bases not matched to a gene: 4.

The V and J genes are TRBV3-1 (or the pseudogene TRBV3-2) and TRBJ2-1, with 11 bases matching TRBD2. With V trimmed by 0 bases and J by 8 bases, 6 bases remained unmatched. The CDR3 loop spans 16 amino acids. Germline CDR1 LGHDT, CDR2 YNNKEL (reference sequence). CDR3: CASSQEVSGRGDEQFF. The CDR3 coding sequence is TGTGCCAGCAGCCAAGAAGTTAGCGGGAGGGGCGATGAGCAGTTCTTC.

In DNA form, the CDR3 reads TGTGCCTGGAGCAGGGTAGGCGAGACCCAGTACTTC. Translation: CAWSRVGETQYF. The chain employs TRBV30 and TRBJ2-5; maybe TRBD1 (5 bases). The length of the CDR3 is 12 residues. The V gene lost 3 bases and the J gene lost 5 bases, with 10 bases spanning the gap. CDR1 and CDR2 from the germline V gene are GTSNPN and SVGIG (reference sequence).

The rearrangement links TRBV7-9 to TRBJ2-7, with 9 bases lining up with TRBD2. The CDR3 spans 17 residues. Germline V gene data show CDR1 as SEHNR and CDR2 as FQNEAQ (reference sequence). V lost 5 bases and J lost 4; bases outside the gene matches: 15. The CDR3 sequence: CASSPSSASGVVYEQYF. The CDR3 bases are TGTGCCAGCAGCCCAAGTTCGGCTAGCGGGGTGGTTTACGAGCAGTACTTC.

The chain joins TRBV4-3 to TRBJ2-1; 7 bases fit TRBD2. V gave up 0 bases and J gave up 2 bases; unmatched junction bases: 7. The CDR3 is 17 amino acids. Germline CDR1 is LGHNA and CDR2 is YSLEER. This CDR3 reads CASSQDWGGPPYNEQFF. CDR3 coding DNA: TGCGCCAGCAGCCAAGATTGGGGAGGGCCCCCCTACAATGAGCAGTTCTTC.

The chain uses TRBV2 and TRBJ2-1, with D tentatively TRBD2 (7 bases). V shed 9 bases and J shed 0 bases, with 12 bases lying between them. CDR3 length: 14 residues. Germline CDR1 and CDR2: SNHLY and FYNNEI. The CDR3 region has the DNA TGTGCCAGTTCAGGGGAGGGCTCCTACAATGAGCAGTTCTTC. Translated: CASSGEGSYNEQFF. Complete variable domain (other parts from reference TRBV2 and TRBJ2-1): EPEVTQTPSHQVTQMGQEVILRCVPISNHLYFYWYRQILGQKVEFLVSFYNNEISEKSEIFDDQFSVERPDGSNFTLKIRSTKLEDSAMYFCASSGEGSYNEQFFGPGTRLTVL.

The rearrangement uses TRBV9 and TRBJ2-7, with D perhaps TRBD1 (6 bases). This CDR3 is 15 amino acids long. Trimming pared 0 bases from V and 5 bases from J, leaving 15 bases between. Germline lookup yields CDR1 SGDLS and CDR2 YYNGEE. In DNA form, the CDR3 reads TGTGCCAGCAGCGTAGTGGGAGACAGGACGGACGAGCAGTACTTC. It translates to CASSVVGDRTDEQYF.